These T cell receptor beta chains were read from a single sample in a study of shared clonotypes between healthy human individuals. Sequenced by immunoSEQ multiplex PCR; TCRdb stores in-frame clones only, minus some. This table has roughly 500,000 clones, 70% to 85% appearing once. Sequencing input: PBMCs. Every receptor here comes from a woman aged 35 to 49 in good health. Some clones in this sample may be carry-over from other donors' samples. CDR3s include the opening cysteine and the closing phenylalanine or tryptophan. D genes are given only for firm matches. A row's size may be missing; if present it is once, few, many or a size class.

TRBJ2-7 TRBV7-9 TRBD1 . TGTGCCAGCAGCACCACAAGACAGGGGAGGTACGAGCAGTACTTC CASSTTRQGRYEQYF
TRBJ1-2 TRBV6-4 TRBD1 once TGTGCCAGCAGAGCGGGACAGGGGGGTTTATGGTCCGGCTACACCTTC CASRAGQGGLWSGYTF
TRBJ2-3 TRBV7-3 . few TGTGCCAGCAGCGTCACAGGGTCGGATACGCAGTATTTT CASSVTGSDTQYF
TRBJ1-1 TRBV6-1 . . TGTGCCAGCAGTCCCCCCCCCAACACTGAAGCTTTCTTT CASSPPPNTEAFF
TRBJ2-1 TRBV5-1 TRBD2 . TGCGCCAGCAGCTTGGCCCCACTAGCGGGAGCTCGAAATGAGCAGTTCTTC CASSLAPLAGARNEQFF
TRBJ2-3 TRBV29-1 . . TGCAGCGTTGAAAGGGGTCTGCCGCCGGATACGCAGTATTTT CSVERGLPPDTQYF
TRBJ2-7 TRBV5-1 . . TGCGCCAGCAGCTTGGTGCAGGGGAGCTCCTACGAGCAGTACTTC CASSLVQGSSYEQYF
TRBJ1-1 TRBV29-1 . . TGCAGCGCGGGGTTTCCAGACGCCCCGGCTTTCTTT CSAGFPDAPAFF
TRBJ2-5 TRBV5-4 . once TGTGCCAGCAGCCCTAGTAGCCACCAAGAGACCCAGTACTTC CASSPSSHQETQYF
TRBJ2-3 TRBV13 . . TGTGCCAGCAGCTTTCAACAGGGACTAGATACGCAGTATTTT CASSFQQGLDTQYF
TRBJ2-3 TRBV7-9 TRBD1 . TGTGCCAGCAGCCATACAGGGGAAGGGACAGATACGCAGTATTTT CASSHTGEGTDTQYF
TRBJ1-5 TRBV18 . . TGTGCCAGCTCACGGGAGGTGACGGGCAATCAGCCCCAGCATTTT CASSREVTGNQPQHF
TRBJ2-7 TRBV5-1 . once TGCGCCAGCAGCTTGTGGGCAGGGTCCTACGAGCAGTACTTC CASSLWAGSYEQYF
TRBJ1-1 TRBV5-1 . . TGCGCCAGCAGCTTGGAAACCTTTGGCAGGCCCATGAACACTGAAGCTTTCTTT CASSLETFGRPMNTEAFF
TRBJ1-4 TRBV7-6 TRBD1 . TGTGCCGTACAGGGGTATAATGAAAAACTGTTTTTT CAVQGYNEKLFF
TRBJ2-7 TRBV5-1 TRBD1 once TGCGCCAGCAGCTTGGGACAGGGGGTGGGCGAGCAGTACTTC CASSLGQGVGEQYF
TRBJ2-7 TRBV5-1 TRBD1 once TGCGCCAGCAGCTCCGCGGGACAGGGGTTCCACGAGCAGTACTTC CASSSAGQGFHEQYF
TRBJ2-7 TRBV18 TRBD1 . TGTGCCAGCTCACCTGGACAGGGGGCGAACCACGAGCAGTACTTC CASSPGQGANHEQYF
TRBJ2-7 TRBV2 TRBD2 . TGTGCCAGCAGTGAAGCGTCTAGCGGGAGCTACGAGCAGTACTTC CASSEASSGSYEQYF
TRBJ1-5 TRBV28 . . TGTGCCAGCAGTTCATGGGGATCACGCAATCAGCCCCAGCATTTT CASSSWGSRNQPQHF
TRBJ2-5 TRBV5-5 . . TGTGCCAGCAGCTTGGGCCGTCTGGGGAAAGAGACCCAGTACTTC CASSLGRLGKETQYF
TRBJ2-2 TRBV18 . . TGTGCCAGCTCACCAGGTCTGGCGGCAGGGTCCGGGGAGCTGTTTTTT CASSPGLAAGSGELFF
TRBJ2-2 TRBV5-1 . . TGCGCCAGCAGACTAGATCCAAGCGGCGGGGAGCTGTTTTTT CASRLDPSGGELFF
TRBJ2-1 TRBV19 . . TGTGCCAGTAGTATCTCCAAACAGACCTACAATGAGCAGTTCTTC CASSISKQTYNEQFF
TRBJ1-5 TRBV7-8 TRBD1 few TGTGCCAGCAGCTGGGAGGGGGCCGTATATCAGCCCCAGCATTTT CASSWEGAVYQPQHF
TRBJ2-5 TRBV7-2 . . TGTGCCAGCAGCTCCTTAGGAGTCCAAGAGACCCAGTACTTC CASSSLGVQETQYF
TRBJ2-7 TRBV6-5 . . TGTGCCACCAAGACCTCCCCGGCTAGCTCCTACGAGCAGTACTTC CATKTSPASSYEQYF
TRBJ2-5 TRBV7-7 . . TGTGCCAGCAGCCCAACCCCCAGGGCCCAAGAGACCCAGTACTTC CASSPTPRAQETQYF
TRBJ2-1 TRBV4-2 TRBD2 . TGTGCCAGCAGCCAAGATCGGGAGGTGTTACGGGGATCCTACAATGAGCAGTTCTTC CASSQDREVLRGSYNEQFF
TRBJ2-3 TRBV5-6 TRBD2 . TGTGCCTCCACCGTCAGCGGGAGGGCCACAGATACGCAGTATTTT CASTVSGRATDTQYF
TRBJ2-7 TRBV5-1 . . TGCGCCAGCAGCTCGGACAGAGCCCACTACGAGCAGTACTTC CASSSDRAHYEQYF
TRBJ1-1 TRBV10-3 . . TGTGCCATCAGTGAGTCTTTAGGTAACACTGAAGCTTTCTTT CAISESLGNTEAFF
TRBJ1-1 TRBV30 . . TGTGCCTGGACAAAGGGTGGAGCCACTGAAGCTTTCTTT CAWTKGGATEAFF
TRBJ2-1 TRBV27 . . TGTGCCAGCAGTTTTCCTGACAATGAGCAGTTCTTC CASSFPDNEQFF
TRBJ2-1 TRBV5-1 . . TGCGCCAGCAGCTTGGCCCCTACGGGACTTATATCCTACAATGAGCAGTTCTTC CASSLAPTGLISYNEQFF
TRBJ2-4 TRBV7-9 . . TGTGCCAGCAGCTTAGGGGGGGCTGAACCCATTCAGTACTTC CASSLGGAEPIQYF
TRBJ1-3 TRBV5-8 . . TGTGCCAGCAGCTCGGCTACAGGGAACTCTGGAAACACCATATATTTT CASSSATGNSGNTIYF
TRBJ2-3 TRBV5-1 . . TGCGCCAGCAGCATAAAAGATACGCAGTATTTT CASSIKDTQYF
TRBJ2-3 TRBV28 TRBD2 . TGTGCCAGCAGTACACTAGCGGTGGCAGATACGCAGTATTTT CASSTLAVADTQYF
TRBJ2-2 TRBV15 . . TGTGCCACCAGCAGAGGTGGGCGGCGCACCGGGGAGCTGTTTTTT CATSRGGRRTGELFF
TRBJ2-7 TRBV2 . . TGTGCCAGCAGCGTACAGGCTTACGAGCAGTACTTC CASSVQAYEQYF
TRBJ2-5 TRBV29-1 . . TGCAGCGTTGACGGAACTGTAAGAGGGGAGACCCAGTACTTC CSVDGTVRGETQYF
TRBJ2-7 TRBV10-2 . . TGCGCCAGCAGTGTCAACTATGAGTACGAGCAGTACTTC CASSVNYEYEQYF
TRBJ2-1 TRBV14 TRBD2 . TGTGCCAGCAGCTGGACTAGCGTGGAGCAGTTCTTC CASSWTSVEQFF
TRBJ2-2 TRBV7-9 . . TGTGCCAGCAGCTTGGGAGGTTACGGGGAGCTGTTTTTT CASSLGGYGELFF
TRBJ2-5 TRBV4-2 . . TGTGCCAGCAGCCAAGCCGTTAGGGTGTACGAGACCCAGTACTTC CASSQAVRVYETQYF
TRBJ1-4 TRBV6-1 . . TGTGCCAGCAGTGAAGGCTGGGAACTGTTTTTT CASSEGWELFF
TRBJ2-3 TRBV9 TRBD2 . TGTGCCAGCAGCGTAGGGGTCGGGAGGGCCTACGCAGATACGCAGTATTTT CASSVGVGRAYADTQYF
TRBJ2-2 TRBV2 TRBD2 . TGTGCCAGCAGTGGGACTAGCGGGAGGAACACCGGGGAGCTGTTTTTT CASSGTSGRNTGELFF
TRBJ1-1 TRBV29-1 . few TGCAGCGTTGAAGTCCGACGGGACACTGAAGCTTTCTTT CSVEVRRDTEAFF
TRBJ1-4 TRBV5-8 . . TGTGCCAGTGGTTTGAGGGCGGTTAATGAAAAACTGTTTTTT CASGLRAVNEKLFF
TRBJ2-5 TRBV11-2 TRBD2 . TGTGCCAGCAGCTCTAGGACTAGCGGGAGATTAGAGACCCAGTACTTC CASSSRTSGRLETQYF
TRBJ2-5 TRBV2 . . TGTGCCAGCAGTGAACGGAGGGAGACCCAGTACTTC CASSERRETQYF
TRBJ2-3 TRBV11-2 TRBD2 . TGTGCCAGCAGCACTAGACTAGCGGGAGGCACAGATACGCAGTATTTT CASSTRLAGGTDTQYF
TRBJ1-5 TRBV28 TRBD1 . TGTGCCACCTGTCGACAGGGAAATCAGCCCCAGCATTTT CATCRQGNQPQHF
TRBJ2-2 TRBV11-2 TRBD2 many TGTGCCAGCAGCTTAGAGCGGGGGGCCGGGGAGCTGTTTTTT CASSLERGAGELFF
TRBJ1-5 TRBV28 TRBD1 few TGTGCCAGCAGGGGACAGGGGGAACAGCCCCAGCATTTT CASRGQGEQPQHF
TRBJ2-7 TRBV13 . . TGTGCCAGCAGCTTAGGAACAGCACAGACCGCATCATTC CASSLGTAQTASF
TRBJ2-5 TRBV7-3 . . TGTGCCAGCAGCTTGGGGCCAAACCAAGAGACCCAGTACTTC CASSLGPNQETQYF
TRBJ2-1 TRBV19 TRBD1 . TGTGCCAGTAGTAGTTTTGGGCAGGGGGCGAGCGATGAGCAGTTCTTC CASSSFGQGASDEQFF